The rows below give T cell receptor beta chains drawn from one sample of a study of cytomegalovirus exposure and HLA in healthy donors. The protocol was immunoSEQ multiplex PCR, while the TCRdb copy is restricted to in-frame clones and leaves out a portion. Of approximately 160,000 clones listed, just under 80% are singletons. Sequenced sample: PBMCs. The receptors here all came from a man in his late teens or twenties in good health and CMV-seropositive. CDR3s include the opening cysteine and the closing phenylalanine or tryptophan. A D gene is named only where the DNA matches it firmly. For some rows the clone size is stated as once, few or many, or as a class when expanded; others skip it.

CDR3aa: CASSWGTGNLNTEAFF
CDR3nt: TGTGCCAGCAGCTGGGGAACAGGCAATTTGAACACTGAAGCTTTCTTT
abundance: once
v_gene: TRBV11-2
j_gene: TRBJ1-1
d_gene: NA

CDR3aa: CASSLGSGTQYF
CDR3nt: TGTGCCAGCAGCCTGGGGTCGGGGACGCAGTATTTT
abundance: NA
v_gene: TRBV5-4
j_gene: TRBJ2-3
d_gene: NA

CDR3aa: CASSVRGSGVLSETQYF
CDR3nt: TGTGCCAGCAGTGTACGCGGGAGTGGGGTCTTGTCGGAGACCCAGTACTTC
abundance: NA
v_gene: TRBV2
j_gene: TRBJ2-5
d_gene: TRBD2

CDR3aa: CAILDRSGNTIYF
CDR3nt: TGTGCCATCTTGGACAGATCTGGAAACACCATATATTTT
abundance: NA
v_gene: TRBV10-3
j_gene: TRBJ1-3
d_gene: NA

CDR3aa: CASSSPGLGNVDEQFF
CDR3nt: TGTGCCAGCAGCTCTCCGGGACTAGGGAATGTAGATGAGCAGTTCTTC
abundance: NA
v_gene: TRBV5-8
j_gene: TRBJ2-1
d_gene: TRBD2

CDR3aa: CSVGWGGRADTQYF
CDR3nt: TGCAGCGTTGGGTGGGGGGGCCGCGCAGATACGCAGTATTTT
abundance: NA
v_gene: TRBV29-1
j_gene: TRBJ2-3
d_gene: NA

CDR3aa: CAISPGLAEETQYF
CDR3nt: TGTGCCATCAGTCCCGGACTAGCGGAAGAGACCCAGTACTTC
abundance: once
v_gene: TRBV10-3
j_gene: TRBJ2-5
d_gene: TRBD2

CDR3aa: CSVEHPLAVGGQGTQYF
CDR3nt: TGCAGCGTTGAGCATCCGTTGGCAGTGGGGGGGCAAGGTACGCAGTATTTT
abundance: NA
v_gene: TRBV29-1
j_gene: TRBJ2-3
d_gene: NA

CDR3aa: CASSLSLYGGTEAFF
CDR3nt: TGTGCCAGCAGTTTATCACTGTACGGGGGCACTGAAGCTTTCTTT
abundance: NA
v_gene: TRBV7-2
j_gene: TRBJ1-1
d_gene: NA

CDR3aa: CASSLGGQGHYGYTF
CDR3nt: TGCGCCAGCAGCTTGGGGGGACAGGGGCACTATGGCTACACCTTC
abundance: NA
v_gene: TRBV5-1
j_gene: TRBJ1-2
d_gene: TRBD1

CDR3aa: CASSLAGEEETQYF
CDR3nt: TGTGCCAGCAGCTTAGCGGGGGAGGAAGAGACCCAGTACTTC
abundance: NA
v_gene: TRBV7-2
j_gene: TRBJ2-5
d_gene: NA

CDR3aa: CASSHNQETQYF
CDR3nt: TGCGCCAGCAGCCACAACCAAGAGACCCAGTACTTC
abundance: NA
v_gene: TRBV10-2
j_gene: TRBJ2-5
d_gene: NA

CDR3aa: CASIRLVGDYEQYF
CDR3nt: TGTGCCAGCATCAGACTAGTGGGGGATTACGAGCAGTACTTC
abundance: NA
v_gene: TRBV6-5
j_gene: TRBJ2-7
d_gene: NA

CDR3aa: CASTGGLNSYNEQFF
CDR3nt: TGTGCCAGTACCGGGGGGTTGAACTCCTACAATGAGCAGTTCTTC
abundance: NA
v_gene: TRBV19
j_gene: TRBJ2-1
d_gene: TRBD2

CDR3aa: CATNSGGDQPQHF
CDR3nt: TGTGCCACCAACTCAGGGGGCGATCAGCCCCAGCATTTT
abundance: NA
v_gene: TRBV15
j_gene: TRBJ1-5
d_gene: TRBD1

CDR3aa: CASSQGTGGALYF
CDR3nt: TGTGCCAGCAGTCAGGGGACAGGGGGCGCCCTGTACTTC
abundance: NA
v_gene: TRBV27
j_gene: TRBJ2-7
d_gene: TRBD1

CDR3aa: CASSFESGTSIHEQYF
CDR3nt: TGTGCCAGCAGCTTCGAGTCGGGGACTAGCATCCACGAGCAGTACTTC
abundance: NA
v_gene: TRBV7-6
j_gene: TRBJ2-7
d_gene: TRBD2

CDR3aa: CASSERTGRNEQYF
CDR3nt: TGTGCCAGCAGTGAAAGGACAGGGCGGAACGAGCAGTACTTC
abundance: NA
v_gene: TRBV2
j_gene: TRBJ2-7
d_gene: TRBD1

CDR3aa: CAWLPGTYTGELFF
CDR3nt: TGTGCCTGGCTCCCGGGAACTTACACCGGGGAGCTGTTTTTT
abundance: NA
v_gene: TRBV30
j_gene: TRBJ2-2
d_gene: NA

CDR3aa: CASSHLRVGHTNTGELFF
CDR3nt: TGCGCCAGCAGCCACCTTAGAGTGGGGCATACGAACACCGGGGAGCTGTTTTTT
abundance: NA
v_gene: TRBV4-1
j_gene: TRBJ2-2
d_gene: NA

CDR3aa: CASSVAGGFYEQYF
CDR3nt: TGCGCCAGCAGTGTAGCGGGAGGGTTCTACGAGCAGTACTTC
abundance: NA
v_gene: TRBV10-2
j_gene: TRBJ2-7
d_gene: TRBD2

CDR3aa: CASSFREGYTEAFF
CDR3nt: TGTGCCAGCAGCTTCAGGGAAGGGTACACTGAAGCTTTCTTT
abundance: NA
v_gene: TRBV11-2
j_gene: TRBJ1-1
d_gene: NA

CDR3aa: CASSQWGDSNQPQHF
CDR3nt: TGCGCCAGCAGCCAATGGGGGGATAGCAATCAGCCCCAGCATTTT
abundance: NA
v_gene: TRBV4-1
j_gene: TRBJ1-5
d_gene: NA

CDR3aa: CASSQAPLSYEQYF
CDR3nt: TGTGCCAGTAGTCAGGCCCCCCTTTCCTACGAGCAGTACTTC
abundance: NA
v_gene: TRBV19
j_gene: TRBJ2-7
d_gene: NA

CDR3aa: CASSQDGTSGIWTQYF
CDR3nt: TGCGCCAGCAGCCAAGACGGGACTAGCGGGATCTGGACGCAGTATTTT
abundance: few
v_gene: TRBV4-3
j_gene: TRBJ2-3
d_gene: TRBD2

CDR3aa: CASSTLAGFSTDTQYF
CDR3nt: TGTGCCAGTAGTACCCTAGCGGGGTTTAGCACAGATACGCAGTATTTT
abundance: NA
v_gene: TRBV19
j_gene: TRBJ2-3
d_gene: TRBD2

CDR3aa: CASSWGLVGGPRKGGKETQYF
CDR3nt: TGTGCCAGCAGTTGGGGACTAGTGGGGGGGCCACGTAAGGGCGGCAAAGAGACCCAGTACTTC
abundance: NA
v_gene: TRBV2
j_gene: TRBJ2-5
d_gene: TRBD2

CDR3aa: CASSHSTGVNTEAFF
CDR3nt: TGTGCCAGCAGCCATTCGACAGGGGTGAACACTGAAGCTTTCTTT
abundance: few
v_gene: TRBV5-5
j_gene: TRBJ1-1
d_gene: TRBD1

CDR3aa: CASSTTVEYGYTF
CDR3nt: TGTGCCAGCTCAACGACAGTCGAGTATGGCTACACCTTC
abundance: NA
v_gene: TRBV18
j_gene: TRBJ1-2
d_gene: NA

CDR3aa: CASSDDTSGNHDEQFF
CDR3nt: TGTGCCAGCAGTGACGACACTAGCGGGAACCATGATGAGCAGTTCTTC
abundance: NA
v_gene: TRBV27
j_gene: TRBJ2-1
d_gene: TRBD2

CDR3aa: CASRETGGNTEAFF
CDR3nt: TGTGCCAGCAGAGAGACAGGGGGGAACACTGAAGCTTTCTTT
abundance: NA
v_gene: TRBV6-1
j_gene: TRBJ1-1
d_gene: TRBD1

CDR3aa: CASGPAGGSGGAQYF
CDR3nt: TGTGCCAGCGGCCCAGCGGGAGGTTCCGGAGGGGCCCAGTACTTC
abundance: few
v_gene: TRBV2
j_gene: TRBJ2-5
d_gene: TRBD2

CDR3aa: CASSETENSNQPQHF
CDR3nt: TGCGCCAGCAGCGAGACAGAAAATAGCAATCAGCCCCAGCATTTT
abundance: once
v_gene: TRBV4-1
j_gene: TRBJ1-5
d_gene: NA

CDR3aa: CACRLGTPLSYTF
CDR3nt: TGTGCCTGCCGTCTAGGAACTCCCCTGAGCTACACCTTC
abundance: NA
v_gene: TRBV30
j_gene: TRBJ1-2
d_gene: NA

CDR3aa: CASSWETDTQYF
CDR3nt: TGTGCCAGCAGCTGGGAGACAGATACGCAGTATTTT
abundance: NA
v_gene: TRBV5-4
j_gene: TRBJ2-3
d_gene: NA

CDR3aa: CASSSGLAGVGEQFF
CDR3nt: TGTGCCAGCAGCTCCGGACTAGCGGGAGTGGGAGAGCAGTTCTTC
abundance: NA
v_gene: TRBV7-6
j_gene: TRBJ2-1
d_gene: TRBD2

CDR3aa: CATNPLGALAVQETQYF
CDR3nt: TGTGCCACTAACCCCTTGGGGGCCTTGGCCGTTCAAGAGACCCAGTACTTC
abundance: NA
v_gene: TRBV2
j_gene: TRBJ2-5
d_gene: NA

CDR3aa: CASSWGQDQETQYF
CDR3nt: TGCGCCAGCAGCTGGGGACAGGATCAAGAGACCCAGTACTTC
abundance: NA
v_gene: TRBV5-1
j_gene: TRBJ2-5
d_gene: TRBD1

CDR3aa: CASNFATDTQYF
CDR3nt: TGTGCCAGCAACTTCGCCACAGATACGCAGTATTTT
abundance: NA
v_gene: TRBV2
j_gene: TRBJ2-3
d_gene: NA

CDR3aa: CASSWGRTGVEQYF
CDR3nt: TGTGCCAGCAGCTGGGGCCGGACAGGGGTCGAGCAGTACTTC
abundance: NA
v_gene: TRBV5-8
j_gene: TRBJ2-7
d_gene: TRBD1

CDR3aa: CSVSLPWEIVGGTTGANVLTF
CDR3nt: TGCAGCGTGTCTTTGCCCTGGGAAATAGTGGGGGGTACCACTGGGGCCAACGTCCTGACTTTC
abundance: NA
v_gene: TRBV29-1
j_gene: TRBJ2-6
d_gene: NA

CDR3aa: CATGPTGVNTEAFF
CDR3nt: TGTGCCACGGGTCCGACAGGGGTGAACACTGAAGCTTTCTTT
abundance: NA
v_gene: TRBV10-3
j_gene: TRBJ1-1
d_gene: TRBD1

CDR3aa: CASSVGDTEAFF
CDR3nt: TGTGCCAGCAGCGTAGGAGACACTGAAGCTTTCTTT
abundance: NA
v_gene: TRBV9
j_gene: TRBJ1-1
d_gene: NA

CDR3aa: CASSSAGTSGGGDTQYF
CDR3nt: TGCGCCAGCAGCTCCGCCGGGACTAGTGGGGGCGGAGATACGCAGTATTTT
abundance: NA
v_gene: TRBV5-1
j_gene: TRBJ2-3
d_gene: TRBD2

CDR3aa: CASSLGTGSSGGYTF
CDR3nt: TGCGCCAGCAGCTTGGGAACAGGTTCTTCGGGTGGCTACACCTTC
abundance: NA
v_gene: TRBV5-1
j_gene: TRBJ1-2
d_gene: NA

CDR3aa: CASRGQDQETQYF
CDR3nt: TGTGCCAGCAGAGGACAGGACCAAGAGACCCAGTACTTC
abundance: few
v_gene: TRBV5-4
j_gene: TRBJ2-5
d_gene: TRBD1

CDR3aa: CASIPGRGSPGELFF
CDR3nt: TGTGCCAGCATTCCGGGACGGGGGAGTCCCGGGGAGCTGTTTTTT
abundance: NA
v_gene: TRBV2
j_gene: TRBJ2-2
d_gene: NA

CDR3aa: CASSPPRTGWAYEQYF
CDR3nt: TGTGCCAGCAGTCCCCCCCGGACAGGGTGGGCCTACGAGCAGTACTTC
abundance: NA
v_gene: TRBV28
j_gene: TRBJ2-7
d_gene: TRBD1

CDR3aa: CASSEAGGNTEAFF
CDR3nt: TGTGCCAGCAGTGAGGCAGGGGGAAACACTGAAGCTTTCTTT
abundance: NA
v_gene: TRBV2
j_gene: TRBJ1-1
d_gene: TRBD1

CDR3aa: CASSIATLNNEQFF
CDR3nt: TGTGCCAGTAGTATAGCGACTTTAAACAATGAGCAGTTCTTC
abundance: NA
v_gene: TRBV19
j_gene: TRBJ2-1
d_gene: NA

CDR3aa: CASSPDRLSYNEQFF
CDR3nt: TGTGCCAGCAGTCCTGACAGACTCTCCTACAATGAGCAGTTCTTC
abundance: NA
v_gene: TRBV28
j_gene: TRBJ2-1
d_gene: NA

CDR3aa: CASRWGVDSYNEQFF
CDR3nt: TGTGCCAGCAGGTGGGGGGTTGATTCCTACAATGAGCAGTTCTTC
abundance: NA
v_gene: TRBV2
j_gene: TRBJ2-1
d_gene: NA

CDR3aa: CASSQPRQDGETQYF
CDR3nt: TGTGCCAGCAGCCAGCCAAGACAGGACGGAGAGACCCAGTACTTC
abundance: NA
v_gene: TRBV4-2
j_gene: TRBJ2-5
d_gene: NA